This TCR beta chain was captured by sequencing in a study of immune evolution from preneoplasia to lung adenocarcinoma. This CDR3 is built from 12 residues. From germline, CDR1 is SQVTM and CDR2 ANQGSEA. Study-wide results and limits: Top clone share appeared to fall from AAH through AIS, MIA, adenocarcinoma.

Clones were read by immunoSEQ multiplex PCR, and TCRdb kept only the in-frame ones, dropping some. Of about 4,700 clones in the sample, over 60% were seen once. As regards this clone: Its antigen is unidentified.

This TCR derives from a person aged 55-85 years with lung adenocarcinoma. J is TRBJ2-5 and V is TRBV29-1; D remains unclear. Near its end, the DNA agrees better with TRBJ2-7, so the J call may be wrong. Sequencing used FFPE adjacent normal lung tissue. For the CDR3, the DNA is TGCAGCCCCTCCTGGCGAGCCTACGAGCAGTACTTC. This codes for CSPSWRAYEQYF.